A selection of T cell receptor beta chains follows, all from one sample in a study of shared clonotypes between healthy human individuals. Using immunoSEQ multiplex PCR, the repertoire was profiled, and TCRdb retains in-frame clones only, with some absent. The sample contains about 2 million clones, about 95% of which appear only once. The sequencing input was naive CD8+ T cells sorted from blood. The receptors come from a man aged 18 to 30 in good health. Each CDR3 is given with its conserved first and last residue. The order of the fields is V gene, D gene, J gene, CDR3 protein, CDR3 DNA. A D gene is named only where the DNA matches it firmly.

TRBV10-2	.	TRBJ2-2	CASALTGELFF	TGCGCCAGCGCTTTGACCGGGGAGCTGTTTTTT
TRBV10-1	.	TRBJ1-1	CASSESAGLEAFF	TGCGCCAGCAGTGAGTCCGCGGGCCTTGAAGCTTTCTTT
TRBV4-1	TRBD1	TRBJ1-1	CASSQGDRGGTEAFF	TGCGCCAGCAGCCAAGGGGACAGGGGAGGCACTGAAGCTTTCTTT
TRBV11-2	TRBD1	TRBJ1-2	CASNTGQGRDGYTF	TGTGCCAGCAACACCGGACAGGGGCGAGATGGCTACACCTTC
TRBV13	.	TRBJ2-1	CASSLGGLEQFF	TGTGCCAGCAGCTTAGGGGGTCTCGAGCAGTTCTTC
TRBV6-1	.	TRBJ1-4	CASTAGQGGAEKLFF	TGTGCCAGCACCGCCGGCCAAGGGGGGGCTGAAAAACTGTTTTTT
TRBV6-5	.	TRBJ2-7	CASSPGTWETLEQYF	TGTGCCAGCAGTCCCGGGACCTGGGAGACCCTCGAGCAGTACTTC
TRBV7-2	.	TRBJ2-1	CASSLAKWGQAYNEQFF	TGTGCCAGCAGCTTAGCAAAATGGGGCCAAGCCTACAATGAGCAGTTCTTC
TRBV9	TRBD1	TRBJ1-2	CASSVGTGSPYGYTF	TGTGCCAGCAGCGTAGGGACAGGGAGCCCCTATGGCTACACCTTC
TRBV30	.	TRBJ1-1	CAWSETPGYPTEAFF	TGTGCCTGGAGCGAAACCCCAGGGTATCCCACTGAAGCTTTCTTT
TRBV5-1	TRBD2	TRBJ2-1	CASSPAGGLDQFF	TGCGCCAGCAGCCCGGCGGGGGGGCTGGATCAGTTCTTC
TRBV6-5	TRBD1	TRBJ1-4	CASSFRQGDEKLFF	TGTGCCAGCAGTTTTCGACAGGGCGATGAAAAACTGTTTTTT
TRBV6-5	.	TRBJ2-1	CASSYSGGGHNEQFF	TGTGCCAGCAGTTACTCAGGTGGTGGTCACAATGAGCAGTTCTTC
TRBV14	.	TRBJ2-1	CASSQVTRGEQFF	TGTGCCAGCAGCCAAGTTACAAGGGGCGAGCAGTTCTTC